The TCR beta chain under discussion was sequenced for a study of monozygotic twins with inflammatory bowel disease. About this clonotype itself: What it binds is unknown.

Eight separate reactions per sample served to make cDNA. cDNA for TCRalpha and TCRbeta was amplified by nested PCRs of roughly 17 then around 9 cycles. After re-calling the 5' RACE reads, TCRdb lists one entry per CDR3 protein, DNA absent. This listing includes nearly 450,000 distinct CDR3 sequences. Study-level results: By inverse Simpson index, TCRbeta diversity was lower in IBD patients than in healthy co-twins.

The CDR3 spans 13 residues. Germline values: CDR1 DFQATT, CDR2 SNEGSKA (reference sequence). V gene TRBV20-1 combines with J gene TRBJ2-1; TCRdb lists TRBD2, though no DNA is available to test this call. The TCR sequence derives from a human donor with ulcerative colitis or Crohn's disease, or a healthy co-twin of an affected twin (not recorded which). The material sequenced was blood. The CDR3 loop is CSALPRGSYEQFF.